Described below is a single TCR beta chain sequence and its context. Its antigen is undetermined. The sample belongs to a study of cytomegalovirus exposure and HLA in healthy donors. Study summary: The Caucasian-associated ancestry cluster contained more than 75% of the approximately 410 genotyped donors. Notes on the study in general: Among immune exposure information, only CMV serostatus was available. Specific recognition of CMV antigens was confirmed in vitro for a few chains (all CMV-associated).

Among the donors, all were healthy bone marrow donors. This PCR relied on a set of 60 Vbeta primers and 13 Jbeta primers. The data were produced by immunoSEQ multiplex PCR, yet TCRdb's version contains in-frame clones alone and is incomplete. The repertoire holds over 150,000 clones, under 90% seen once, with under 7.5% in the top ten. This CDR3 comprises 16 residues. V lost 5 bases and J 0 bases, leaving 17 bases between the germline ends. In germline, CDR1 is MRHNA, CDR2 SNTAGT. The specimen sequenced was PBMCs. The chain has TRBV6-4 and TRBJ2-7; D perhaps matches TRBD2 (6 bases). This receptor was identified in a man aged 30-40 years in good health and CMV-seropositive. Here the CDR3 DNA reads TGTGCCAGCAGTCCGGCGTACGGGGGAGCCTCCTACGAGCAGTACTTC. Translated, it gives CASSPAYGGASYEQYF.